The 20 T cell receptor beta chains below were found in one sample sequenced in a study of T cells in Graves' hyperthyroidism and ophthalmopathy. Researchers amplified the TCR beta CDR3 regions from RNA transcripts. A set of HTBI primers served as the primers for a first-round RT-PCR of the TCR CDR3. MiXCR was run by TCRdb on the multiplex PCR reads, yielding one entry per CDR3 protein. The sample has over 250,000 distinct CDR3 sequences, around 20% seen once. Sequencing input: blood. All receptors derive from a man aged 30 to 45 with Graves' ophthalmopathy.

This clonotype came up many times. The chain couples TRBV20-1 to TRBJ2-7; D not resolved. CDR3 length: 11 amino acids. V was pared by 0 bases and J by 4 bases, with 4 bases between. CDR1 is DFQATT, CDR2 SNEGSKA, per germline (reference sequence). The CDR3 loop is CSARDGYEQYF. Written as DNA, the CDR3 is TGCAGTGCTAGAGACGGATACGAGCAGTACTTC.

V gene TRBV6-1 combines with J gene TRBJ2-1, with no clear D. Trimming cost V 2 bases and J 8 bases, with 10 bases left between them. This CDR3 region has 13 residues. CDR1 is MNHNS and CDR2 is SASEGT in the germline V gene. This CDR3 reads CASSEWGYDEQFF. CDR3 DNA sequence: TGTGCCAGCAGTGAATGGGGATACGATGAGCAGTTCTTC.

This clonotype was seen at least ten times. DNA of the CDR3: TGTGCCAGCAGAAACGGTCTGTTTAACTATGGCTACACCTTC. Protein product: CASRNGLFNYGYTF. The rearrangement uses TRBV28 and TRBJ1-2; no reliable D call. Trimming cost V 6 bases and J 1 base, with 12 bases left between them. Germline V gene sequence: CDR1 MDHEN, CDR2 SYDVKM. The CDR3 is made up of 14 amino acids.

The sample holds one count of this clonotype. V and J are TRBV6-1 and TRBJ1-1; D not resolved. Germline V CDR1 and CDR2: MNHNS, SASEGT. This CDR3 is 13 amino acids long. V was shortened by 6 bases and J by 2 bases, with 10 bases between the two germline ends. In nucleotides, the CDR3 is TGTGCCAGCAGAACTGCAGGTAACACTGAAGCTTTCTTT. Translation: CASRTAGNTEAFF.

The chain couples TRBV28 to TRBJ2-5, with D tentatively TRBD1 (6 bases). The CDR3 runs 16 residues. Germline-derived CDR1 and CDR2 are MDHEN and SYDVKM. Trimming shortened V by 3 bases and J by 4 bases, and 18 bases separated the two germline ends. The CDR3 here is CASSFLQGLATETQYF. The CDR3 DNA follows: TGTGCCAGCAGTTTTTTACAGGGTCTCGCGACAGAGACCCAGTACTTC.

A few counts support this clonotype. The J gene is TRBJ2-1, the V gene TRBV27; D possibly corresponds to TRBD1 (6 bases). The germline V gene has CDR1 MNHEY and CDR2 SMNVEV (reference sequence). The CDR3 covers 13 residues. The ends were cut back, 5 bases at V and 10 bases at J, with 15 bases in the middle. The CDR3 spells CASSPSGVGEQFF. The CDR3 DNA is TGTGCCAGCAGTCCCTCAGGGGTAGGGGAGCAGTTCTTC.

For this clonotype: At one end, the junction sequence differs from germline, possibly due to a read error. The chain couples TRBV20-1 to TRBJ1-5; no clear D gene. The germline V gene encodes CDR1 DFQATT and CDR2 SNEGSKA (reference sequence). The CDR3 extends over 15 amino acids. CDR3 nucleotides: TGCAGTGCTAGAGAGGTCGCGGGCCCCAATCAGCCCCGGCATTTT. Protein sequence: CSAREVAGPNQPRHF.

The chain has TRBV20-1 and TRBJ2-3; 7 nucleotides line up with TRBD2. The length of the CDR3 is 12 residues. The V gene's germline CDR1 is DFQATT and CDR2 SNEGSKA (reference sequence). Losses at the gene ends were 1 base for V and 5 bases for J; bases not matched to a gene: 0. This CDR3 is CSARGTRDTQYF. The CDR3 DNA is TGCAGTGCTAGAGGGACTAGAGATACGCAGTATTTT.

Ten or more counts support this clonotype. J is TRBJ1-1 and V is TRBV6-5; D is uncertain. With 0 bases removed from V and 4 bases from J, the gap between germline ends came to 12 bases. The germline V gene encodes CDR1 MNHEY and CDR2 SVGAGI. The CDR3 sequence is 15 residues long. CDR3 in amino acids: CASSYSFSRSTEAFF. In DNA, the CDR3 is TGTGCCAGCAGTTACTCGTTCTCTAGGTCCACTGAAGCTTTCTTT.

The chain combines TRBV11-3 with TRBJ2-1; TRBD2 might be the D (6 bases). The V end lost 1 base, the J end lost 3 bases, and 13 bases lay between the germline ends. Germline lookup yields CDR1 SGHNT and CDR2 YENEEA. The CDR3 spans 16 residues. CDR3 sequence reads: CASSLVRERGYNEQFF. CDR3 DNA: TGTGCCAGCAGCTTAGTACGGGAGAGGGGCTACAATGAGCAGTTCTTC.

The chain combines TRBV4-1 with TRBJ1-5; no definite D call. The CDR3 is 15 residues long. Trimming left V 0 bases short and J 2 bases short, with 8 bases between. The germline gives CDR1 MGHRA, CDR2 YSYEKL. CDR3 sequence reads: CASSQDSRGNQPQHF. CDR3 nucleotides: TGCGCCAGCAGCCAAGATTCCAGAGGCAATCAGCCCCAGCATTTT.

This clonotype has at least ten counts. The V and J genes are TRBV2 and TRBJ2-7, with TRBD1 as a possible D gene (5 bases). V lost 3 bases, J lost 1 base, and 13 bases lay in between. This CDR3 is built from 15 residues. Germline CDR1 is SNHLY and CDR2 is FYNNEI. Written as DNA, the CDR3 is TGTGCCAGCAGTGAGACGGTGACAGTTTCCTACGAGCAGTACTTC. Encoded protein: CASSETVTVSYEQYF.

This clonotype was picked up many times. The genes are TRBV11-2 and TRBJ2-3, with a possible D match to TRBD2 (5 bases). This CDR3 has 13 amino acids. V lost 5 bases to trimming and J lost 5 bases, with 11 bases between them. Germline CDR1 SGHAT, CDR2 FQNNGV. The CDR3 DNA is TGTGCCAGCAGCCGGGAAGGTAGAGATACGCAGTATTTT. Its protein is CASSREGRDTQYF.

This clonotype has a handful of counts. In DNA, the CDR3 is TGTGCCAGCAGCCAAGAAACGGTCGGCCAAGAGACCCAGTACTTC. Translating gives CASSQETVGQETQYF. This chain links TRBV3-1 with TRBJ2-5; D is uncertain. The V end was cut by 0 bases, the J end by 1 base, with 9 bases between. Per germline, CDR1 LGHDT and CDR2 YNNKEL (reference sequence). The CDR3 is 15 residues long.

Ten or more counts support this clonotype. V usage is TRBV7-3 and J usage is TRBJ1-1, with TRBD1 as a possible D gene (5 bases). Germline V lookup: CDR1 SGHTA, CDR2 FQGTGA. V was trimmed by 6 bases and J by 0 bases, leaving 14 bases between them. This CDR3 is 15 amino acids long. In DNA, the CDR3 is TGTGCCAGCAGACCTCAGGGTAGCTTGAACACTGAAGCTTTCTTT. This gives the protein CASRPQGSLNTEAFF.

This clonotype appeared a few times. The chain joins TRBV27 to TRBJ2-3; TRBD2 matches 8 bases. Germline V gene data show CDR1 as MNHEY and CDR2 as SMNVEV (reference sequence). The CDR3 is 16 amino acids. Losses at the gene ends were 5 bases for V and 2 bases for J; bases not matched to a gene: 9. The CDR3 DNA sequence: TGTGCCAGCAGTCCCGAAGCGGGAGACCTCACAGATACGCAGTATTTT. The encoded protein is CASSPEAGDLTDTQYF.

This clonotype was seen a few times. V is TRBV11-1 and J is TRBJ1-2; tentatively, D is TRBD1 (5 bases). This CDR3 region has 13 residues. The germline V gene encodes CDR1 SGHAT and CDR2 FQDESV (reference sequence). V gave up 6 bases and J gave up 8 bases, with 16 bases separating them. The CDR3 nucleotides are TGTGCCAGCAGTGAGACAGATTGGCGCGGCTACACCTTC. Protein product: CASSETDWRGYTF.

Ten or more counts support this clonotype. The chain couples TRBV28 to TRBJ2-7; no firm D call. Germline-derived CDR1 and CDR2 are MDHEN and SYDVKM. This CDR3 spans 12 amino acids. Deletions cut 2 bases from V and 2 bases from J, with 4 bases between. CDR3 bases: TGTGCCAGCAGTTTAATCGCCTACGAGCAGTACTTC. Translating it yields CASSLIAYEQYF.

This clonotype occurred many times. J is TRBJ2-7 and V is TRBV7-2, with 12 bases aligning to TRBD2. The junction had 5 bases not matched to a gene; V was cut back by 2 bases and J by 3 bases. Germline values: CDR1 SGHTA, CDR2 FQGNSA. CDR3 size: 16 residues. The DNA for the CDR3 is TGTGCCAGCAGCTTAAAACTAGCGGGAGGAGGCTACGAGCAGTACTTC. It codes for CASSLKLAGGGYEQYF.

This clonotype was seen at least ten times. The V gene is TRBV7-2, the J gene TRBJ2-7; 7 bases agree with TRBD2. The CDR3 totals 15 residues. J was trimmed by 7 bases and V by 1 base; bases with no gene match: 10. Germline V gene data show CDR1 as SGHTA and CDR2 as FQGNSA. The CDR3 sequence: CASSLGLAARREQYF. The CDR3 region has the DNA TGTGCCAGCAGCTTAGGGCTAGCGGCCCGTCGAGAGCAGTACTTC.